What follows is one T cell receptor beta chain and its context. As yet, its antigen is unknown. The sample belongs to a study of cytomegalovirus exposure and HLA in healthy donors. The study's findings and limits: As was reported, the classifier diagnosed cytomegalovirus status with high specificity and sensitivity. There were 150 to 200 TCR beta chains listed as cytomegalovirus-associated. In the 120 validation repertoires, about 95% of cluster scores exceeded 0, per a later analysis.

Produced via immunoSEQ multiplex PCR; TCRdb's table is partial and in-frame only. The profile shows about 330,000 clones, roughly 89% of them singletons. From the 120-subject validation cohort, which was separate from the roughly 680-subject first cohort, the donors were drawn. The sequencing input was PBMCs. This clonotype originated in a woman between 18 and 30 years old in good health and CMV-seronegative.

In DNA form, the CDR3 reads TGTGCCAGCGGGGACTATGAGCAGTTCTTC. It specifies CASGDYEQFF. The J gene is TRBJ2-1, the V gene TRBV2; D might be TRBD2 (6 bases). Germline loops: CDR1 SNHLY, CDR2 FYNNEI. This CDR3 is built from 10 residues. The ends were cut back, 8 bases at V and 8 bases at J, with 7 bases in the middle.